This T cell receptor beta chain is drawn from a study of beta chain features in type 1 diabetes. Turning to the study itself: Patients were similar to healthy donors in age and gender (as well as in cell yields).

A word on this clone: What it binds is unknown.

The isolated RNA, all of it, was reverse transcribed, so expressed TCRB transcripts were what got sequenced. Clones were read by immunoSEQ multiplex PCR, and TCRdb kept only the in-frame ones, dropping some. The data show some 240,000 clones, with approximately 11% seen just once and 1% to 1.5% held by the top ten. Germline values: CDR1 MNHNS, CDR2 SASEGT. The CDR3 has 13 residues. Unmatched junction bases numbered 4, after V lost 3 bases and J lost 10 bases. Findings of the study overall: In all four CD4+ subsets, TCRB CDR3 length was significantly, moderately reduced in type 1 diabetes. For type 1 diabetes patients, VDJ junctions showed fewer insertions and more deletions.

Material: central memory CD4+ T cells from blood. The receptor was isolated from a man between 18 and 29 years old in good health. V gene TRBV6-1 combines with J gene TRBJ2-1; 9 nucleotides agree with TRBD2. CDR3 in amino acids: CASSDHSGGEQFF. The CDR3 DNA follows: TGTGCCAGCAGTGACCATAGCGGGGGCGAGCAGTTCTTC.